The clone carrying this TCR beta chain occurred many times. Its target is unknown. These data originate in a study of T cells in Graves' hyperthyroidism and ophthalmopathy. Trimming removed 3 bases from V and 6 bases from J, with 24 bases in between. The germline V gene has CDR1 MDHEN and CDR2 SYDVKM. The CDR3 covers 18 residues. In the ophthalmopathy cohort, Clinical Activity Score was at least 3, NOSPECS grade at least 4, and duration under 3 months. A 10 ml volume of fresh peripheral blood provided the PBMCs. Whole-study results and caveats: From stable hyperthyroidism, ophthalmopathy was set apart by a 13 V-J model.

Researchers amplified the TCR beta CDR3 regions from RNA transcripts. Researchers ran a first-round RT-PCR on the TCR CDR3 using the HTBI primer set. In TCRdb, the multiplex PCR reads were re-called with MiXCR into one record per CDR3 protein. The repertoire has 500,000 or so distinct CDR3 sequences, about a sixth of them found once; the top ten carry under 20%. The rearrangement links TRBV28 to TRBJ2-1; possibly TRBD1 or TRBD2 for D (6 bases each). This clonotype was obtained from a woman younger than 35 with Graves' ophthalmopathy. The sequencing input was blood. In DNA, the CDR3 is TGTGCCAGCAGTTTCTCAGTTGGGGGGCCGCGCCTGACCAATGAGCAGTTCTTC. Translation: CASSFSVGGPRLTNEQFF. Variable domain in full (rest from reference TRBV28 and TRBJ2-1): DVKVTQSSRYLVKRTGEKVFLECVQDMDHENMFWYRQDPGLGLRLIYFSYDVKMKEKGDIPEGYSVSREKKERFSLILESASTNQTSMYLCASSFSVGGPRLTNEQFFGPGTRLTVL.